This T cell receptor (beta chain) was sequenced in a study of T cell changes during pregnancy in multiple sclerosis. This CDR3 has 14 amino acids. Trimming cost V 1 base and J 2 bases, with 9 bases left between them. Germline V CDR1 and CDR2: MGHRA, YSYEKL. Sequenced by immunoSEQ multiplex PCR; TCRdb stores in-frame clones only, minus some. This sample has about 80,000 clones, with about 92% found just once. V gene TRBV4-1 combines with J gene TRBJ2-7, with D possibly being TRBD2 (6 bases). This clonotype was obtained from a female donor in good health, enrolled as a control in a pregnancy study. The sample here was peripheral blood, taken after pregnancy. CDR3 loop: CASSQVAETYEQYF. The DNA for the CDR3 is TGCGCCAGCAGCCAAGTAGCGGAGACCTACGAGCAGTACTTC.